Described below is a single TCR beta chain sequence and its context. This sample was taken from a study of glioma-infiltrating T cells after dendritic cell vaccination. Study summary: Glioblastoma patients came from Phase I and II dendritic cell vaccination trials.

Measured with immunoSEQ multiplex PCR; TCRdb has only the in-frame clones, and not every one. The table has approximately 22,000 clones, 79% seen once. No glioblastoma patient carried an isocitrate dehydrogenase mutation. This CDR3 spans 14 amino acids. Germline lookup yields CDR1 SGDLS and CDR2 YYNGEE. V gave up 4 bases and J gave up 2 bases, with 13 bases separating them. The TCR comes from a human donor with glioblastoma. This rearrangement joins TRBV9 to TRBJ2-7; weak D call: TRBD2 (6 bases). Here the sequenced sample was blood, taken before dendritic cell vaccination. This chain's CDR3 is CASSMGTLAYEQYF. The CDR3 coding sequence is TGTGCCAGCAGCATGGGGACTTTGGCCTACGAGCAGTACTTC.